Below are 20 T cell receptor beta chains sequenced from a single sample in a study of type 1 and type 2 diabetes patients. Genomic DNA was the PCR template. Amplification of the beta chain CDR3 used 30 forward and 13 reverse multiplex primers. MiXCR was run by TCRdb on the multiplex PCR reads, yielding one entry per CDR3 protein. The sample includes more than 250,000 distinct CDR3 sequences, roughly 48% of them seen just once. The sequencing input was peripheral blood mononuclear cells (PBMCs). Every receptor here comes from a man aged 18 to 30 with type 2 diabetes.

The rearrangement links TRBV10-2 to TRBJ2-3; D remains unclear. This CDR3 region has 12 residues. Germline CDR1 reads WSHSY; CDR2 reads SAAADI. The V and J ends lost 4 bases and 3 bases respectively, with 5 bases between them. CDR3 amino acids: CASSGWTDTQYF. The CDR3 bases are TGCGCCAGCAGTGGGTGGACAGATACGCAGTATTTT.

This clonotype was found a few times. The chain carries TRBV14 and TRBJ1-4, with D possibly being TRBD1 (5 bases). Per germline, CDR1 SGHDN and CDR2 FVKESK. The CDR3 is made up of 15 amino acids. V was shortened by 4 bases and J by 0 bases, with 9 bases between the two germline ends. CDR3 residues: CASSPRDATNEKLFF. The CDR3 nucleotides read TGTGCCAGCAGCCCCCGGGACGCAACTAATGAAAAACTGTTTTTT.

CDR3 DNA: TGTGCCAGCAGCCGGACAGGGGGTAAAAACATTCAGTACTTC. Protein sequence: CASSRTGGKNIQYF. The V and J genes are TRBV6-1 and TRBJ2-4; 10 bases line up with TRBD1. Germline CDR1 MNHNS, CDR2 SASEGT. This CDR3 contains 14 residues. With V trimmed by 6 bases and J by 4 bases, 3 bases remained unmatched.

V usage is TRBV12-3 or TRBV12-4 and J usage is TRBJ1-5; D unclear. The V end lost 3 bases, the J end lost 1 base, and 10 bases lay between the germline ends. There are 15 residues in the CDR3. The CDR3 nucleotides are TGTGCCAGCAGTTTGAACAGCAGGAGCAATCAGCCCCAGCATTTT. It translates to CASSLNSRSNQPQHF.

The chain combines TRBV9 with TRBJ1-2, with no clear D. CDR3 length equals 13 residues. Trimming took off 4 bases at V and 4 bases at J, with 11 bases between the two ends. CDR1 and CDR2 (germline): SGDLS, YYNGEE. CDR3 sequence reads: CASSIREAYGYTF. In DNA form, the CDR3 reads TGTGCCAGCAGCATTCGGGAGGCCTATGGCTACACCTTC. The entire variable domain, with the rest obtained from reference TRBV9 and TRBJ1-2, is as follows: DSGVTQTPKHLITATGQRVTLRCSPRSGDLSVYWYQQSLDQGLQFLIQYYNGEERAKGNILERFSAQQFPDLHSELNLSSLELGDSALYFCASSIREAYGYTFGSGTRLTVV.

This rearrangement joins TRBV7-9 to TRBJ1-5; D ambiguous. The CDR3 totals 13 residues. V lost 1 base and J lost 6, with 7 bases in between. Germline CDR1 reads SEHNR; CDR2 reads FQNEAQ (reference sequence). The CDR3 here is CASSLDSVQPQHF. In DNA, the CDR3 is TGTGCCAGCAGCTTAGATTCGGTTCAGCCCCAGCATTTT.

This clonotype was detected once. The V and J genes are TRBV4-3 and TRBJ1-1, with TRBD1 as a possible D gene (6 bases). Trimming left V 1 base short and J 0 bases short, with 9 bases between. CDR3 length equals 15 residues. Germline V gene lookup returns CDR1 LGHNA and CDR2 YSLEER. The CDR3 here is CASSQAGALNTEAFF. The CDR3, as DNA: TGCGCCAGCAGCCAAGCGGGGGCCCTGAACACTGAAGCTTTCTTT.

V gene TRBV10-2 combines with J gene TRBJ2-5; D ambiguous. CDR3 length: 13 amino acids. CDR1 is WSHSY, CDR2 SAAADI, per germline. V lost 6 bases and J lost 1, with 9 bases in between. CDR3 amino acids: CASSASPQETQYF. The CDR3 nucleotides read TGCGCCAGCAGCGCATCCCCCCAAGAGACCCAGTACTTC.

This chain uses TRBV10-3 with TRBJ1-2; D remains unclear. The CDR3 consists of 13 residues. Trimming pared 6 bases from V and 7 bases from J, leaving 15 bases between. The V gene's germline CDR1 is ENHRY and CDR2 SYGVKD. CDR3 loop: CAIRVPGRGGYTF. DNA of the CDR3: TGTGCCATCAGGGTACCGGGTCGAGGTGGCTACACCTTC.

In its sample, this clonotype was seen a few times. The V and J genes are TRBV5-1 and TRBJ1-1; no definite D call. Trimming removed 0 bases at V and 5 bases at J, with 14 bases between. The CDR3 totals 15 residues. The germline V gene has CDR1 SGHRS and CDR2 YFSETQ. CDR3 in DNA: TGCGCCAGCAGCTTGGAGGTATGGGGTTGGACTGAAGCTTTCTTT. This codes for CASSLEVWGWTEAFF.

CDR3 protein: CASSLDSYRVNTEAFF. The CDR3 coding sequence is TGTGCCAGCAGCTTAGATTCTTATCGGGTGAACACTGAAGCTTTCTTT. V usage is TRBV7-8 and J usage is TRBJ1-1, with D uncertain. Germline V gene lookup returns CDR1 SGHVS and CDR2 FQNEAQ. The V end was cut by 1 base, the J end by 0 bases, with 12 bases between. CDR3 length: 16 residues.

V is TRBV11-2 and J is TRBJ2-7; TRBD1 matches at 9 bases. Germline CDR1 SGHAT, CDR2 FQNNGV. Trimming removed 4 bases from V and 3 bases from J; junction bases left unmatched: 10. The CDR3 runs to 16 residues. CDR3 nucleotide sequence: TGTGCCAGCAGCTACGAGGGGACAGGGTTGCGCTACGAGCAGTACTTC. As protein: CASSYEGTGLRYEQYF.

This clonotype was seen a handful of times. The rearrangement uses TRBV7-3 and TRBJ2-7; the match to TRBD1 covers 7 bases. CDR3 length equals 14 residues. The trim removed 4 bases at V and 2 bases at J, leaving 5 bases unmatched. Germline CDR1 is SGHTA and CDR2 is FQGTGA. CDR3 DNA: TGTGCCAGCAGCTATCCGGGACAGCCCTACGAGCAGTACTTC. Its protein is CASSYPGQPYEQYF.

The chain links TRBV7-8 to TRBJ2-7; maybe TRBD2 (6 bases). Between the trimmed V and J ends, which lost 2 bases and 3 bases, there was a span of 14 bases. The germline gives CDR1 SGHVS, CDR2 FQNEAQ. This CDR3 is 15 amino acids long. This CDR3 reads CASSLSPSGLYEQYF. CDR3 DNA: TGTGCCAGCAGCTTATCCCCATCGGGACTCTACGAGCAGTACTTC. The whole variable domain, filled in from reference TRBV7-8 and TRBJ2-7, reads GAGVSQSPRYKVAKRGQDVALRCDPISGHVSLFWYQQALGQGPEFLTYFQNEAQLDKSGLPSDRFFAERPEGSVSTLKIQRTQQEDSAVYLCASSLSPSGLYEQYFGPGTRLTVT.

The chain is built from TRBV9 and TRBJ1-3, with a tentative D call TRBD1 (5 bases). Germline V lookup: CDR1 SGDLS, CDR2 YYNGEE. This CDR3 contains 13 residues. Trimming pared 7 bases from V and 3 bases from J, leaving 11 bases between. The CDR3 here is CASGGGGGNTIYF. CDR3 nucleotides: TGTGCCAGCGGTGGGGGAGGTGGAAACACCATATATTTT.

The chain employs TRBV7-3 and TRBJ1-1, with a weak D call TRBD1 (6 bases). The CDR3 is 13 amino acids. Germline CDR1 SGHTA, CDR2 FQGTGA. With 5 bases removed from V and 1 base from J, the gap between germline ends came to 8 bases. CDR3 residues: CASSTGQNTEAFF. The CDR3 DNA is TGTGCCAGCAGCACGGGACAGAACACTGAAGCTTTCTTT.

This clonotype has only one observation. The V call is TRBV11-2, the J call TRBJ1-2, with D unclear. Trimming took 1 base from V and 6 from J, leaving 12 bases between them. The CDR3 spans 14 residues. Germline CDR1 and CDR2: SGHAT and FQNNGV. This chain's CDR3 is CASSLGAGMDGYTF. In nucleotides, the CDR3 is TGTGCCAGCAGCTTAGGTGCGGGGATGGATGGCTACACCTTC. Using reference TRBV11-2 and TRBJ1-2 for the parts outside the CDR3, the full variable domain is EAGVAQSPRYKIIEKRQSVAFWCNPISGHATLYWYQQILGQGPKLLIQFQNNGVVDDSQLPKDRFSAERLKGVDSTLKIQPAKLEDSAVYLCASSLGAGMDGYTFGSGTRLTVV.

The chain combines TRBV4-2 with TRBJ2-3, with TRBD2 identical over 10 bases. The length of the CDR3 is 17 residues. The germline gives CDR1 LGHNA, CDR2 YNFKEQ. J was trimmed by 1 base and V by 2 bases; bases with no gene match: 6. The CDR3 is CASSQTLAGAGTDTQYF. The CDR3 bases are TGTGCCAGCAGCCAAACCCTAGCGGGAGCGGGCACAGATACGCAGTATTTT.

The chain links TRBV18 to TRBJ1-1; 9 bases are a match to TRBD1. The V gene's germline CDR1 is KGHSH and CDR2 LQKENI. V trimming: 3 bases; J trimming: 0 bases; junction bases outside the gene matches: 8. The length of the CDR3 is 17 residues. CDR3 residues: CASSPGTGITMNTEAFF. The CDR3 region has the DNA TGTGCCAGCTCACCCGGGACAGGGATAACGATGAACACTGAAGCTTTCTTT.

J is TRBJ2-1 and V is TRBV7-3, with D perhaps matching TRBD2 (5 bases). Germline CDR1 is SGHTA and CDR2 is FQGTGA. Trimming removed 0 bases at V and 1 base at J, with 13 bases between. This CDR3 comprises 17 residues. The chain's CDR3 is CASSLTSSSPSYNEQFF. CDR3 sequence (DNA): TGTGCCAGCAGCTTAACGTCTAGCAGCCCTTCCTACAATGAGCAGTTCTTC.